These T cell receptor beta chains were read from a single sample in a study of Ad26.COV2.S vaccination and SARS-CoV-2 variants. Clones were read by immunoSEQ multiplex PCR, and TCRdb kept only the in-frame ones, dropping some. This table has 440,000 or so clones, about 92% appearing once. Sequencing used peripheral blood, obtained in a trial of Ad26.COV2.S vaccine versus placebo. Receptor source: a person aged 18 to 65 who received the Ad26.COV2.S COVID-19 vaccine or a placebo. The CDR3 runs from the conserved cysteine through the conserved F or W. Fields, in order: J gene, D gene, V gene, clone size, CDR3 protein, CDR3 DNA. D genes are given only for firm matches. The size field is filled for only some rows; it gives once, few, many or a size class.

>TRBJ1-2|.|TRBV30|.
CAWVGRNYGYTF
TGTGCCTGGGTCGGGCGGAACTATGGCTACACCTTC
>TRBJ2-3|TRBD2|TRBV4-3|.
CASSPWSGGATDTQYF
TGCGCCAGCAGCCCTTGGAGCGGGGGGGCCACAGATACGCAGTATTTT
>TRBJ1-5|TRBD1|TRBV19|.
CASGGQGPNQPQHF
TGTGCCAGCGGGGGACAGGGGCCGAATCAGCCCCAGCATTTT
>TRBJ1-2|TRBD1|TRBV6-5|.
CASSLGQFFGYTF
TGTGCCAGCAGCCTGGGACAGTTTTTTGGCTACACCTTC
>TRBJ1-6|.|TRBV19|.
CASSMWDRNSPLHF
TGTGCCAGTAGTATGTGGGACCGCAATTCACCCCTCCACTTT
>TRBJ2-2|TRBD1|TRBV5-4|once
CASRSGTGAGELFF
TGTGCCAGCAGATCCGGGACAGGGGCCGGGGAGCTGTTTTTT
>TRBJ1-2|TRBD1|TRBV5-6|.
CASSPTGANYGYTF
TGTGCCAGCAGCCCGACAGGGGCCAACTATGGCTACACCTTC
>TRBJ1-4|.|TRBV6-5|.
CASASGTQARQKLFF
TGTGCCAGCGCAAGTGGGACCCAGGCGCGCCAAAAACTGTTTTTT
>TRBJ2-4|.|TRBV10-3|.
CATAGHDKNIQYF
TGTGCCACCGCCGGACACGACAAAAACATTCAGTACTTC
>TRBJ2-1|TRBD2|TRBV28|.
CASSTGGGVYNEQFF
TGTGCCAGCAGTACCGGCGGGGGGGTCTACAATGAGCAGTTCTTC
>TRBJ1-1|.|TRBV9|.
CASSVIQELGEAFF
TGTGCCAGCAGCGTAATACAGGAGCTAGGTGAAGCTTTCTTT
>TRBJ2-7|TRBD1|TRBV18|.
CASSPNRDRGYEQYF
TGTGCCAGCTCACCTAACCGGGACAGGGGCTACGAGCAGTACTTC
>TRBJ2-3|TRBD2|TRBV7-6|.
CASSLPGGGDTQYF
TGTGCCAGCAGCTTACCGGGGGGAGGAGATACGCAGTATTTT
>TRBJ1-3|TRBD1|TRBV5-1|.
CASSLVGQEFSGNTIYF
TGCGCCAGCAGCTTGGTAGGACAGGAGTTCTCTGGAAACACCATATATTTT
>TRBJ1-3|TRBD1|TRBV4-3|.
CASSQDPQGAGNTIYF
TGCGCCAGCAGCCAAGACCCCCAGGGGGCTGGAAACACCATATATTTT
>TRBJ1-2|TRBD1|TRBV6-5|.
CASSYYGQGSSYGYTF
TGTGCCAGCAGTTACTACGGACAGGGAAGCTCCTATGGCTACACCTTC
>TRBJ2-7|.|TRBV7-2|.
CASSLRGREQYF
TGTGCCAGCAGCTTGAGAGGGCGCGAGCAGTACTTC
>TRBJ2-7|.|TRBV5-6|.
CASSWTGTSEQYF
TGTGCCAGCAGTTGGACAGGGACTAGCGAGCAGTACTTC
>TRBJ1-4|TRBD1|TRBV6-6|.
CASSLAYRGIATNEKLFF
TGTGCCAGCAGTCTTGCCTACAGGGGGATTGCAACTAATGAAAAACTGTTTTTT
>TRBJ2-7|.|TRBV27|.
CASSLGPPGNYEQYF
TGTGCCAGCAGTTTGGGGCCCCCGGGCAACTACGAGCAGTACTTC
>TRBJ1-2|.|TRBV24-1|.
CATSDYLVGKLNYGYTF
TGTGCCACCAGTGATTATCTTGTGGGCAAGTTGAACTATGGCTACACCTTC
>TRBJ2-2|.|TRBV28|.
CASSLYAVGGLFF
TGTGCCAGCAGTTTATACGCAGTCGGGGGGCTGTTTTTT